The TCR beta chain described here comes from a study of OX40 agonist ivuxolimab in advanced cancers. Findings of the study overall: Which antigen the expanded peripheral T cells recognized is unknown.

A remark on this clone: The antigen is unknown.

Repertoires were generated with immunoSEQ multiplex PCR, while TCRdb's copy carries only in-frame clones and drops some. The sample includes about 70,000 clones, about 93% of them seen just once. This CDR3 comprises 15 residues. The J segment lost 5 bases and the V segment lost 2 bases, leaving 9 bases of the junction unmatched. From germline, CDR1 is MNHEY and CDR2 SVGAGI. The TCR was taken from an adult with an advanced solid tumor such as melanoma, head and neck, liver or kidney cancer. Sequenced here: CD4+ or CD8+ T cells sorted from blood, sampled in a trial of the OX40 agonist ivuxolimab. The gene calls are TRBV6-5 and TRBJ2-7, with 7 bases lining up with TRBD1. CDR3 nucleotides: TGTGCCAGCAGTTACGATGGGACAGTGAGGGACGAGCAGTACTTC. Translating gives CASSYDGTVRDEQYF.